The clone carrying this TCR beta chain was recorded only once. No antigen is known for it. Germline V gene sequence: CDR1 MDHEN, CDR2 SYDVKM. The length of the CDR3 is 15 residues. J was trimmed by 5 bases and V by 5 bases; bases with no gene match: 5. The record originates from a study of cytomegalovirus exposure and HLA in healthy donors. Whole-study context: Of all 400 or so donors who were genotyped, under 90% belonged to the Caucasian-associated ancestry cluster.

Points from the study as a whole: Cytomegalovirus-associated status was assigned to fewer than 200 TCR beta chains.

PCR amplification relied on 60 Vbeta primers (plus 13 Jbeta primers). The protocol was immunoSEQ multiplex PCR, while the TCRdb copy is restricted to in-frame clones and leaves out a portion. This sample has over 85,000 clones, with over 65% found just once. The chain has TRBV28 and TRBJ2-1, with 11 bases aligning to TRBD2. The source material was PBMCs. The sequence derives from a man aged 35 to 55 in good health and CMV-seronegative. In DNA, the CDR3 is TGTGCCAGCAGTATACCGGGACTAGCGGACAATGAGCAGTTCTTC. Translated: CASSIPGLADNEQFF.